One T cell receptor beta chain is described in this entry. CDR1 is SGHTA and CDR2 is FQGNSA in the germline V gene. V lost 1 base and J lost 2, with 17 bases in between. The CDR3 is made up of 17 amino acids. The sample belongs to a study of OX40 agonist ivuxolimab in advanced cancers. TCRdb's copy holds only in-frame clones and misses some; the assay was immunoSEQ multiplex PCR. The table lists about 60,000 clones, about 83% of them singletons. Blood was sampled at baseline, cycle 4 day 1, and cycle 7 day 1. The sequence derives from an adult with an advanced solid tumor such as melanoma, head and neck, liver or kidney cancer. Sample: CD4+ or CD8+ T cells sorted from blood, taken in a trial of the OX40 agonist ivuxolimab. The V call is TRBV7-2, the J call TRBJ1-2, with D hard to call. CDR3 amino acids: CASSLVYRLSANYGYTF. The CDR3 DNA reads TGTGCCAGCAGCTTAGTATATCGGCTTTCCGCCAACTATGGCTACACCTTC.